The rows below give T cell receptor beta chains drawn from one sample of a study of cytomegalovirus exposure and HLA in healthy donors. Profiled with immunoSEQ multiplex PCR; TCRdb holds only in-frame clones, not every one. Here the sample spans 110,000 to 150,000 clones, more than 80% being singletons. Sequenced material: PBMCs. Receptors were obtained from a woman in her twenties or thirties in good health and CMV-seropositive. Both conserved end residues are part of each CDR3. The D gene is left open where the match is weak. Rows may omit the clone size; those that give it use once, few, many or a size class.

v_gene: TRBV28
j_gene: TRBJ1-2
d_gene: NA
abundance: NA
CDR3aa: CASSLSRVRGYTF
CDR3nt: TGTGCCAGCAGTTTAAGCAGGGTTCGTGGCTACACCTTC

v_gene: TRBV2
j_gene: TRBJ1-1
d_gene: NA
abundance: NA
CDR3aa: CASSELSNTEAFF
CDR3nt: TGTGCCAGCAGTGAACTGTCGAACACTGAAGCTTTCTTT

v_gene: TRBV4-1
j_gene: TRBJ2-1
d_gene: NA
abundance: NA
CDR3aa: CASSQLPGSYNEQFF
CDR3nt: TGCGCCAGCAGCCAACTCCCTGGCAGCTACAATGAGCAGTTCTTC

v_gene: TRBV11-2
j_gene: TRBJ2-7
d_gene: NA
abundance: NA
CDR3aa: CASSLAGKSYEQYF
CDR3nt: TGTGCCAGCAGCTTAGCGGGAAAGTCATACGAGCAGTACTTC

v_gene: TRBV10-3
j_gene: TRBJ2-7
d_gene: NA
abundance: NA
CDR3aa: CASTSGYEQYF
CDR3nt: TGTGCCTCTACCTCAGGGTACGAGCAGTACTTC

v_gene: TRBV10-3
j_gene: TRBJ2-3
d_gene: NA
abundance: NA
CDR3aa: CAISDPGTTDTQYF
CDR3nt: TGTGCCATCAGTGACCCGGGAACCACAGATACGCAGTATTTT

v_gene: TRBV5-1
j_gene: TRBJ1-1
d_gene: TRBD1
abundance: NA
CDR3aa: CASSLGQGRMVWNTEAFF
CDR3nt: TGCGCCAGCAGCCTCGGACAGGGGCGGATGGTATGGAACACTGAAGCTTTCTTT

v_gene: TRBV6-1
j_gene: TRBJ2-3
d_gene: NA
abundance: NA
CDR3aa: CASARQTDTQYF
CDR3nt: TGTGCCAGCGCCCGACAGACAGATACGCAGTATTTT

v_gene: TRBV2
j_gene: TRBJ1-4
d_gene: TRBD1
abundance: NA
CDR3aa: CASSEGGPTGASQKLFF
CDR3nt: TGTGCCAGCAGTGAGGGGGGCCCCACAGGGGCTTCTCAAAAACTGTTTTTT

v_gene: TRBV29-1
j_gene: TRBJ2-5
d_gene: TRBD2
abundance: NA
CDR3aa: CSVTGRGLGQETQYF
CDR3nt: TGCAGCGTTACGGGACGCGGACTAGGACAAGAGACCCAGTACTTC

v_gene: TRBV5-4
j_gene: TRBJ2-5
d_gene: TRBD1
abundance: NA
CDR3aa: CASSLKGAETQYF
CDR3nt: TGTGCCAGCAGCTTGAAGGGGGCAGAGACCCAGTACTTC

v_gene: TRBV6-5
j_gene: TRBJ1-2
d_gene: TRBD1
abundance: NA
CDR3aa: CASRPGQGYGYTF
CDR3nt: TGTGCCAGCAGACCCGGACAGGGGTATGGCTACACCTTC

v_gene: TRBV4-1
j_gene: TRBJ2-4
d_gene: TRBD2
abundance: NA
CDR3aa: CASSHSGLAVAKNIQYF
CDR3nt: TGCGCCAGCAGCCACTCCGGACTAGCGGTAGCCAAAAACATTCAGTACTTC

v_gene: TRBV7-3
j_gene: TRBJ2-2
d_gene: TRBD2
abundance: NA
CDR3aa: CASSFGVAGATGELFF
CDR3nt: TGTGCCAGCAGCTTTGGGGTAGCGGGAGCTACCGGGGAGCTGTTTTTT

v_gene: TRBV5-1
j_gene: TRBJ1-2
d_gene: TRBD1
abundance: NA
CDR3aa: CASSRDGTGIDGYTF
CDR3nt: TGCGCCAGCAGCAGGGACGGGACAGGGATAGATGGCTACACCTTC

v_gene: TRBV28
j_gene: TRBJ2-5
d_gene: TRBD1
abundance: NA
CDR3aa: CASSLLDRVDQETQYF
CDR3nt: TGTGCCAGCAGCCTATTGGACAGGGTTGACCAAGAGACCCAGTACTTC

v_gene: TRBV5-6
j_gene: TRBJ1-3
d_gene: NA
abundance: NA
CDR3aa: CASSLVYSGNTIYF
CDR3nt: TGTGCCAGCAGCTTGGTTTACAGTGGAAACACCATATATTTT

v_gene: TRBV2
j_gene: TRBJ1-1
d_gene: NA
abundance: NA
CDR3aa: CASSEFLGENTEAFF
CDR3nt: TGTGCCAGCAGTGAATTTCTAGGAGAGAACACTGAAGCTTTCTTT

v_gene: TRBV19
j_gene: TRBJ1-1
d_gene: NA
abundance: once
CDR3aa: CASSLQGMNTEAFF
CDR3nt: TGTGCCAGTAGTCTACAGGGAATGAACACTGAAGCTTTCTTT

v_gene: TRBV5-1
j_gene: TRBJ2-7
d_gene: TRBD1
abundance: once
CDR3aa: CASSWGQGSYEQYF
CDR3nt: TGCGCCAGCAGCTGGGGACAGGGGTCCTACGAGCAGTACTTC

v_gene: TRBV9
j_gene: TRBJ1-2
d_gene: TRBD1
abundance: NA
CDR3aa: CASSGGQNYGYTF
CDR3nt: TGTGCCAGCAGCGGGGGACAGAACTATGGCTACACCTTC

v_gene: TRBV7-2
j_gene: TRBJ2-1
d_gene: TRBD2
abundance: NA
CDR3aa: CASSSTSGRGYEQFF
CDR3nt: TGTGCCAGCAGCAGTACTAGCGGGAGAGGTTATGAGCAGTTCTTC

v_gene: TRBV27
j_gene: TRBJ2-1
d_gene: TRBD2
abundance: NA
CDR3aa: CASSFSGGYNEQFF
CDR3nt: TGTGCCAGCAGTTTCAGCGGGGGATACAATGAGCAGTTCTTC

v_gene: TRBV19
j_gene: TRBJ2-3
d_gene: TRBD2
abundance: once
CDR3aa: CASSIEGRGSTDTQYF
CDR3nt: TGTGCCAGTAGTATAGAAGGGCGGGGGAGCACAGATACGCAGTATTTT

v_gene: TRBV2
j_gene: TRBJ2-5
d_gene: TRBD1
abundance: once
CDR3aa: CASSPLFRGHRYF
CDR3nt: TGTGCCAGCAGTCCCCTTTTCAGGGGGCATCGGTACTTC

v_gene: TRBV28
j_gene: TRBJ2-2
d_gene: TRBD2
abundance: NA
CDR3aa: CASNPPGGRTGELFF
CDR3nt: TGTGCCAGCAACCCCCCCGGGGGGAGAACCGGGGAGCTGTTTTTT

v_gene: TRBV2
j_gene: TRBJ1-2
d_gene: NA
abundance: NA
CDR3aa: CASFTGTPRSGGYTF
CDR3nt: TGTGCCAGCTTTACCGGGACTCCTCGATCGGGTGGCTACACCTTC

v_gene: TRBV5-4
j_gene: TRBJ2-7
d_gene: NA
abundance: few
CDR3aa: CASSSSSYEQYF
CDR3nt: TGTGCCAGCAGCTCTAGCTCCTACGAGCAGTACTTC

v_gene: TRBV30
j_gene: TRBJ2-2
d_gene: TRBD1
abundance: NA
CDR3aa: CAWSTGTENTGELFF
CDR3nt: TGTGCCTGGAGTACCGGGACAGAGAACACCGGGGAGCTGTTTTTT

v_gene: TRBV9
j_gene: TRBJ1-2
d_gene: TRBD1
abundance: NA
CDR3aa: CASSVGQGYGYTF
CDR3nt: TGTGCCAGCAGCGTAGGACAGGGCTATGGCTACACCTTC

v_gene: TRBV7-2
j_gene: TRBJ2-1
d_gene: NA
abundance: NA
CDR3aa: CASSLSGGYNEQFF
CDR3nt: TGTGCCAGCAGCTTATCAGGCGGGTACAATGAGCAGTTCTTC

v_gene: TRBV28
j_gene: TRBJ2-5
d_gene: NA
abundance: NA
CDR3aa: CASSFLWQGETQYF
CDR3nt: TGTGCCAGCAGTTTCCTGTGGCAGGGAGAGACCCAGTACTTC

v_gene: TRBV2
j_gene: TRBJ1-1
d_gene: NA
abundance: few
CDR3aa: CASNRERNEAFF
CDR3nt: TGTGCCAGCAACAGGGAAAGGAATGAAGCTTTCTTT

v_gene: TRBV5-1
j_gene: TRBJ2-3
d_gene: TRBD2
abundance: NA
CDR3aa: CASSLALAGSTDTQYF
CDR3nt: TGCGCCAGCAGCTTGGCTTTAGCGGGCAGCACAGATACGCAGTATTTT

v_gene: TRBV29-1
j_gene: TRBJ1-2
d_gene: TRBD1
abundance: NA
CDR3aa: CSVEARQGGALGYTF
CDR3nt: TGCAGCGTTGAAGCCCGACAAGGGGGCGCTCTTGGCTACACCTTC

v_gene: TRBV7-2
j_gene: TRBJ2-7
d_gene: NA
abundance: NA
CDR3aa: CASSLGTAAQGEQYF
CDR3nt: TGTGCCAGCAGCTTAGGGACAGCTGCTCAGGGCGAGCAGTACTTC

v_gene: TRBV7-3
j_gene: TRBJ2-3
d_gene: NA
abundance: NA
CDR3aa: CASSLMADTDTQYF
CDR3nt: TGTGCCAGCAGCTTAATGGCTGACACAGATACGCAGTATTTT

v_gene: TRBV6-7
j_gene: TRBJ2-2
d_gene: NA
abundance: NA
CDR3aa: CASSYALWSNTGELFF
CDR3nt: TGTGCCAGCAGTTACGCCCTATGGTCGAACACCGGGGAGCTGTTTTTT

v_gene: TRBV5-1
j_gene: TRBJ2-6
d_gene: TRBD1
abundance: NA
CDR3aa: CASSPTGGSSGANVLTF
CDR3nt: TGCGCCAGCAGCCCGACAGGGGGAAGCTCTGGGGCCAACGTCCTGACTTTC

v_gene: TRBV9
j_gene: TRBJ2-2
d_gene: NA
abundance: NA
CDR3aa: CASSSSEATPTGELFF
CDR3nt: TGTGCCAGCAGCTCTTCTGAGGCGACCCCGACCGGGGAGCTGTTTTTT

v_gene: TRBV9
j_gene: TRBJ1-1
d_gene: TRBD1
abundance: NA
CDR3aa: CASSVTGQGGAEAFF
CDR3nt: TGTGCCAGCAGCGTAACGGGACAGGGTGGCGCTGAAGCTTTCTTT

v_gene: TRBV6-5
j_gene: TRBJ2-1
d_gene: TRBD2
abundance: NA
CDR3aa: CASSATSGGYNEQFF
CDR3nt: TGTGCCAGCAGCGCGACTAGCGGGGGCTACAATGAGCAGTTCTTC

v_gene: TRBV15
j_gene: TRBJ1-4
d_gene: NA
abundance: NA
CDR3aa: CATSRDERTTNEKLFF
CDR3nt: TGTGCCACCAGCAGAGATGAGAGGACAACTAATGAAAAACTGTTTTTT

v_gene: TRBV27
j_gene: TRBJ2-3
d_gene: NA
abundance: NA
CDR3aa: CASSLLLTADTQYF
CDR3nt: TGTGCCAGCAGTTTATTGCTCACGGCAGATACGCAGTATTTT